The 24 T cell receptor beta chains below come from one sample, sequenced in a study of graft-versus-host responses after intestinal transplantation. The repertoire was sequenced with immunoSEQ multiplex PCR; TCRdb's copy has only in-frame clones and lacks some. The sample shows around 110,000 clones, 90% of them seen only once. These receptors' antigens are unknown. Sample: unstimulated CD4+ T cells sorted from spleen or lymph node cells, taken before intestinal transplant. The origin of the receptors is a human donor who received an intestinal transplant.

CDR3 nucleotides: TGTGCCGTACCTATTCGATACACCATATATTTT. This encodes CAVPIRYTIYF. The chain recombines TRBV7-9 with TRBJ1-3; unclear D gene. The CDR3 is made up of 11 amino acids. The germline V gene encodes CDR1 SEHNR and CDR2 FQNEAQ (reference sequence). V was pared by 11 bases and J by 8 bases, with 13 bases between.

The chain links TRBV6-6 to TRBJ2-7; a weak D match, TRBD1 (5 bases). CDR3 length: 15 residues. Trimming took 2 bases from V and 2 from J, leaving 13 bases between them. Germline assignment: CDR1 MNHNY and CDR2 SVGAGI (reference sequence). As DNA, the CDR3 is TGTGCCAGCAGTTACCCGCAGGGAAACACCTACGAGCAGTACTTC. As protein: CASSYPQGNTYEQYF.

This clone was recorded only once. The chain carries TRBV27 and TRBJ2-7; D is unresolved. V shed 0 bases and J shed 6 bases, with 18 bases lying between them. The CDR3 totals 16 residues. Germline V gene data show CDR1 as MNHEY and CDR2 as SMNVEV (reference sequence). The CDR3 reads CASSLSSAVLGGEQYF. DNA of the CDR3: TGTGCCAGCAGTTTATCATCCGCCGTCCTAGGTGGCGAGCAGTACTTC.

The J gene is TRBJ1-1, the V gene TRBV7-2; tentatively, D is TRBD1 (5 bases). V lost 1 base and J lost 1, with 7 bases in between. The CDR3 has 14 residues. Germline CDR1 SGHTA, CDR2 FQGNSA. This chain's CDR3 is CASSLGRANTEAFF. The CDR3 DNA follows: TGTGCCAGCAGCTTAGGCAGGGCGAACACTGAAGCTTTCTTT.

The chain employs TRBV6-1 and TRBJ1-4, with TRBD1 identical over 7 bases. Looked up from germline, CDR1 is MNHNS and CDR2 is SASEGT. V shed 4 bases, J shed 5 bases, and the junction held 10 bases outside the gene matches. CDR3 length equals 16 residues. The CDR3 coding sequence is TGTGCCAGCAGTGGACGAAGACAGGGTTTAAATGAAAAACTGTTTTTT. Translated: CASSGRRQGLNEKLFF.

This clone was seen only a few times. CDR3 DNA: TGCGCCAGCAGCTTGGGGGCAGGCTCCTCTGGAAACACCATATATTTT. Its protein product is CASSLGAGSSGNTIYF. The rearrangement joins TRBV5-1 to TRBJ1-3; D is ambiguous. CDR1 and CDR2 from the germline V gene are SGHRS and YFSETQ. There are 16 residues in the CDR3. The V end lost 0 bases, the J end lost 0 bases, and 10 bases lay between the germline ends.

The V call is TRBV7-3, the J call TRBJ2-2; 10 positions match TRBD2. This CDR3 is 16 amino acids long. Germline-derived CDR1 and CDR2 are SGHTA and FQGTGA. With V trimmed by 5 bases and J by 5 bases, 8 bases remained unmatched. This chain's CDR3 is CASSALAGGVTGELFF. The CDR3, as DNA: TGTGCCAGCAGCGCATTAGCGGGAGGTGTAACCGGGGAGCTGTTTTTT. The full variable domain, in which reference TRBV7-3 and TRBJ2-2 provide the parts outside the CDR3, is GAGVSQTPSNKVTEKGKYVELRCDPISGHTALYWYRQSLGQGPEFLIYFQGTGAADDSGLPNDRFFAVRPEGSVSTLKIQRTERGDSAVYLCASSALAGGVTGELFFGEGSRLTVL.

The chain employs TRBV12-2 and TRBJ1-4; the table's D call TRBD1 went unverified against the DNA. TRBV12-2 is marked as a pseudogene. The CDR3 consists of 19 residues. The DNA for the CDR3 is TGTGCTAGTCGCTTAGCCCGGGGACACCTCCCCAGTAAGGATGAAAAACTGTTTTTT. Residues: CASRLARGHLPSKDEKLFF.

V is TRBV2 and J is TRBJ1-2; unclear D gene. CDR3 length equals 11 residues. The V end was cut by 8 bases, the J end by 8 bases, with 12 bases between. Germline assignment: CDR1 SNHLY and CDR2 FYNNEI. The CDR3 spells CASLALQGYTF. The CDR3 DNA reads TGTGCCAGCCTGGCCCTGCAAGGCTACACCTTC.

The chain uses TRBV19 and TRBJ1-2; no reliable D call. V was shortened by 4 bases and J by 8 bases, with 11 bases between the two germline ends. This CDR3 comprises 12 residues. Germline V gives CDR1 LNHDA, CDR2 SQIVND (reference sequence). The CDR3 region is CASSTWALGYTF. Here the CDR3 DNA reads TGTGCCAGTAGTACTTGGGCATTGGGCTACACCTTC.

The CDR3: CASRGTFGYGYTF. The CDR3 DNA reads TGTGCCAGCAGAGGGACTTTCGGCTATGGCTACACCTTC. This sequence joins TRBV2 and TRBJ1-2, with D perhaps matching TRBD1 (5 bases). The ends were cut back, 6 bases at V and 4 bases at J, with 12 bases in the middle. The CDR3 runs to 13 residues. Germline lookup yields CDR1 SNHLY and CDR2 FYNNEI. Full variable domain (outside the CDR3, taken from reference TRBV2 and TRBJ1-2): EPEVTQTPSHQVTQMGQEVILRCVPISNHLYFYWYRQILGQKVEFLVSFYNNEISEKSEIFDDQFSVERPDGSNFTLKIRSTKLEDSAMYFCASRGTFGYGYTFGSGTRLTVV.

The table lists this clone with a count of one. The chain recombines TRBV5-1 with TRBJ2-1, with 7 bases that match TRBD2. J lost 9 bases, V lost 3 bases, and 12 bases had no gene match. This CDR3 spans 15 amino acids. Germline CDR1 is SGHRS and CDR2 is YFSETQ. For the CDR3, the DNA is TGCGCCAGCAGCTCCATTGCGGGAGTCTTGGGTGAGCAGTTCTTC. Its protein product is CASSSIAGVLGEQFF.

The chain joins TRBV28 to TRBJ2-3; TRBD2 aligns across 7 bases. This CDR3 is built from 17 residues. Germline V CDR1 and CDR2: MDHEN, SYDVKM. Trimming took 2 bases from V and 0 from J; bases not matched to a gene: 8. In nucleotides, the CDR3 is TGTGCCAGCAGTTTAACTTTAGCGGGTCCTAGCACAGATACGCAGTATTTT. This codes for CASSLTLAGPSTDTQYF.

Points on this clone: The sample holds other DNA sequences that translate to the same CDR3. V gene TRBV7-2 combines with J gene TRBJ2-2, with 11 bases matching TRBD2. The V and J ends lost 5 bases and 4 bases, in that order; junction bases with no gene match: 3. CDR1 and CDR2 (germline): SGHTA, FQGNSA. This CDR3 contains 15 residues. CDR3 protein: CASSLTSGGTGELFF. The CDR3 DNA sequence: TGTGCCAGCAGCCTAACTAGCGGGGGCACCGGGGAGCTGTTTTTT.

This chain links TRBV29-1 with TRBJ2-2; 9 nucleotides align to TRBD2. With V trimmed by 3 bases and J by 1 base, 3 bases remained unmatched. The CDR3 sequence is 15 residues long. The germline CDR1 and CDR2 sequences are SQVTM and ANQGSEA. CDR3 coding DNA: TGCAGCGTTGATAGAGCGGGAGGGAACACCGGGGAGCTGTTTTTT. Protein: CSVDRAGGNTGELFF.

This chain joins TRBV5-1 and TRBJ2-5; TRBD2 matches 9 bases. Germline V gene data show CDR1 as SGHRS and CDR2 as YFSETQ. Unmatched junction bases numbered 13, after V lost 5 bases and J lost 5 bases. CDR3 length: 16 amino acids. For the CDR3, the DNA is TGCGCCAGCAGTTTCGGCGGGAGGGCCATGGGGGAGACCCAGTACTTC. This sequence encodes CASSFGGRAMGETQYF.

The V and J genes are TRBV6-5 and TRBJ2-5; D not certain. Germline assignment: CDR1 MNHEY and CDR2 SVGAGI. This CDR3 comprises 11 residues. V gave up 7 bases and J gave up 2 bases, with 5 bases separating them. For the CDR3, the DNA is TGTGCCAGCACAGAACAAGAGACCCAGTACTTC. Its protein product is CASTEQETQYF.

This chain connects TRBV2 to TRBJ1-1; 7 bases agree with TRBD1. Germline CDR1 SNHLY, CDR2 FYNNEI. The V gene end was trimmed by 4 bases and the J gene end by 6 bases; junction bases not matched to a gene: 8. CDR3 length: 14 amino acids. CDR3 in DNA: TGTGCCAGCAGTGCGTCCGACAGGGCGGCTGAAGCTTTCTTT. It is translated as CASSASDRAAEAFF. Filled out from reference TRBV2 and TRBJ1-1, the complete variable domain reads EPEVTQTPSHQVTQMGQEVILRCVPISNHLYFYWYRQILGQKVEFLVSFYNNEISEKSEIFDDQFSVERPDGSNFTLKIRSTKLEDSAMYFCASSASDRAAEAFFGQGTRLTVV.

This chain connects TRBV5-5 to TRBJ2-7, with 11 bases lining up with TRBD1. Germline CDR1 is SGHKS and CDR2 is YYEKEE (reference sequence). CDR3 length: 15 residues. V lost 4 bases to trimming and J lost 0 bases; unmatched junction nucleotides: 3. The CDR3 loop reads CASSPGQGVSYEQYF. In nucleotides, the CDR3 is TGTGCCAGCAGCCCGGGACAGGGGGTCTCCTACGAGCAGTACTTC.

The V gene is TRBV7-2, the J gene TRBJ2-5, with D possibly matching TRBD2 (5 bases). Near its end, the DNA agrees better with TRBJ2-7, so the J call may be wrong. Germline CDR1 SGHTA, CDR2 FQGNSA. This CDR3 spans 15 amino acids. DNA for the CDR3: TGTGCCAGCAGCTTAACGCCGGGATATCTCTACGAGCAGTACTTC. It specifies CASSLTPGYLYEQYF.

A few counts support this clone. The CDR3 DNA is TGTGCCAGCAGTCGGGGACAGGTTACAACTGGGGAGCTGTTTTTT. Translation: CASSRGQVTTGELFF. V usage is TRBV27 and J usage is TRBJ2-2; 8 bases fit TRBD1. The V segment lost 5 bases and the J segment 8 bases; nucleotides outside the gene matches: 10. The CDR3 length is 15 residues. Looked up from germline, CDR1 is MNHEY and CDR2 is SMNVEV (reference sequence).

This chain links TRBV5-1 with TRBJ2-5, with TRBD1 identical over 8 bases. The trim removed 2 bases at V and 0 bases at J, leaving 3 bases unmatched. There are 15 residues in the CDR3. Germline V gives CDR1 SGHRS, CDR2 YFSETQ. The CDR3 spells CASSFRQGYQETQYF. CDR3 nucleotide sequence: TGCGCCAGCAGCTTTAGACAGGGGTACCAAGAGACCCAGTACTTC.

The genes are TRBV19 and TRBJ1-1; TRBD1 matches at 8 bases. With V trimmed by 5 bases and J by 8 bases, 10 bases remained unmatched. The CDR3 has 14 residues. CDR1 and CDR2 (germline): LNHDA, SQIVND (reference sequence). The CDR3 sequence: CASSPDRGLPEAFF. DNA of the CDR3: TGTGCCAGTAGTCCAGACAGGGGTCTCCCCGAAGCTTTCTTT. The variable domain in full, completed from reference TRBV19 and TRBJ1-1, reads DGGITQSPKYLFRKEGQNVTLSCEQNLNHDAMYWYRQDPGQGLRLIYYSQIVNDFQKGDIAEGYSVSREKKESFPLTVTSAQKNPTAFYLCASSPDRGLPEAFFGQGTRLTVV.

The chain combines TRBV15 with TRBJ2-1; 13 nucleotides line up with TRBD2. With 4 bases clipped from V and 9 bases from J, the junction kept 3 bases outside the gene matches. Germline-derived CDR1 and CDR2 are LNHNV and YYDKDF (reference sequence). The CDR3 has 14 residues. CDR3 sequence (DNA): TGTGCCACCAGCAAAGGACTAGCGGGAGTTGAGCAGTTCTTC. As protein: CATSKGLAGVEQFF. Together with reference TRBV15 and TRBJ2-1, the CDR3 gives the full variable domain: DAMVIQNPRYQVTQFGKPVTLSCSQTLNHNVMYWYQQKSSQAPKLLFHYYDKDFNNEADTPDNFQSRRPNTSFCFLDIRSPGLGDTAMYLCATSKGLAGVEQFFGPGTRLTVL.